Each of the 17 T cell receptor beta chains below was sequenced from the same sample in a study of response to subunit inactivated influenza vaccine. TCRdb recomputed calls from the RT-PCR reads with MiXCR, one row per CDR3 protein. Of over 650,000 distinct CDR3 sequences listed, about 18% were seen once; the top ten hold 9.5% to 13%. Specimen: PBMCs from blood, collected roughly 5 days after vaccination. The source of these receptors is a man in his fifties or sixties who received an inactivated influenza vaccine.

The table lists this clonotype with many counts. The genes are TRBV12-3 or TRBV12-4 and TRBJ2-1; 7 bases are a match to TRBD1. The trim removed 1 base at V and 4 bases at J, leaving 4 bases unmatched. The CDR3 is made up of 15 amino acids. This CDR3 reads CASSLVGTVYNEQFF. CDR3 sequence (DNA): TGTGCCAGCAGTTTAGTCGGGACAGTATACAATGAGCAGTTCTTC.

The V gene is TRBV10-3, the J gene TRBJ2-2, with D possibly TRBD1 on 6 matching bases. Germline V gives CDR1 ENHRY, CDR2 SYGVKD. V lost 7 bases to trimming and J lost 6 bases, with 12 bases between them. This CDR3 has 13 residues. The CDR3 coding sequence is TGTGCCATCACCCCTACAGGGTCCGGGGAGCTGTTTTTT. Its protein product is CAITPTGSGELFF.

The gene calls are TRBV20-1 and TRBJ2-1; D remains ambiguous. From germline, CDR1 is DFQATT and CDR2 SNEGSKA (reference sequence). Trimming pared 5 bases from V and 3 bases from J, leaving 20 bases between. The CDR3 sequence is 16 residues long. The CDR3 here is CSASPTGRSSYNEQFF. CDR3 nucleotides: TGCAGTGCTTCCCCGACTGGACGTTCAAGCTACAATGAGCAGTTCTTC.

The CDR3 DNA sequence: TGTGCCAGCACCCTTGCAGGGGGGAACGGCTACACCTTC. Protein sequence: CASTLAGGNGYTF. This chain connects TRBV28 to TRBJ1-2, with TRBD1 matching 7 bases. Germline trimming cut 7 bases from V and 8 bases from J; bases unmatched to any gene: 10. Germline V gene data show CDR1 as MDHEN and CDR2 as SYDVKM. The CDR3 has 13 amino acids.

In its sample, this clonotype was seen many times. J is TRBJ2-5 and V is TRBV12-3 or TRBV12-4; 11 bases are a match to TRBD1. The V gene end was trimmed by 4 bases and the J gene end by 2 bases; junction bases not matched to a gene: 6. The CDR3 contains 16 residues. The DNA for the CDR3 is TGTGCCAGCAGTTCCAGAGGACAGGGGGCTCAAGAGACCCAGTACTTC. Protein: CASSSRGQGAQETQYF.

This clonotype turned up a few times. This chain links TRBV15 with TRBJ2-7, with D hard to call. CDR3 length: 14 residues. The ends were cut back, 3 bases at V and 5 bases at J, with 14 bases in the middle. Germline assignment: CDR1 LNHNV and CDR2 YYDKDF (reference sequence). The CDR3 loop reads CATSREIGNHEQYF. DNA for the CDR3: TGTGCCACCAGCAGGGAAATTGGGAACCACGAGCAGTACTTC.

With regard to this clonotype: A much larger clone is a single base away; this may be a read error. The rearrangement joins TRBV6-1 to TRBJ2-7; TRBD1 is a possible D gene (6 bases). The ends were cut back, 4 bases at V and 3 bases at J, with 10 bases in the middle. Germline V gene sequence: CDR1 MNHNS, CDR2 SASEGT. CDR3 length equals 13 residues. CDR3 in amino acids: CASSGQDLYEQYF. The CDR3 bases are TGTGCCAGCAGTGGACAGGACCTCTACGAGCAGTACTTC.

This clonotype showed up just once. This rearrangement joins TRBV7-9 to TRBJ2-1; D tentatively fits TRBD1 or TRBD2 (5 bases each). CDR1 is SEHNR, CDR2 FQNEAQ, per germline (reference sequence). This CDR3 comprises 14 residues. With 4 bases removed from V and 10 bases from J, the gap between germline ends came to 17 bases. The CDR3 DNA reads as TGTGCCAGCAGCTCCCAATGGGGGAGAGGGGAGCAGTTCTTC. Protein sequence: CASSSQWGRGEQFF.

This clonotype was counted only a few times. The chain joins TRBV7-9 to TRBJ1-1; no reliable D call. Looked up from germline, CDR1 is SEHNR and CDR2 is FQNEAQ (reference sequence). V lost 5 bases to trimming and J lost 4 bases, with 11 bases between them. CDR3 length equals 13 residues. The CDR3 nucleotides read TGTGCCAGCAGCGTAGGGCAGATCACTGAAGCTTTCTTT. This encodes CASSVGQITEAFF.

The table lists this clonotype with a few counts. The chain links TRBV29-1 to TRBJ2-7; no reliable D call. V lost 6 bases, J lost 0 bases, and 9 bases lay in between. Per germline, CDR1 SQVTM and CDR2 ANQGSEA. There are 12 residues in the CDR3. CDR3 coding DNA: TGCAGCGTCGTAAGCAACTCCTACGAGCAGTACTTC. It codes for CSVVSNSYEQYF.

The chain couples TRBV13 to TRBJ2-7, with 9 bases aligning to TRBD1. This CDR3 comprises 14 residues. CDR1 and CDR2 (germline): PRHDT, FYEKMQ (reference sequence). V trimming: 4 bases; J trimming: 7 bases; junction bases outside the gene matches: 8. CDR3 region: CASSSGQGSLEQYF. CDR3 in DNA: TGTGCCAGCAGCTCGGGACAGGGAAGTCTAGAGCAGTACTTC.

The gene calls are TRBV27 and TRBJ2-3; no clear D. Trimming cost V 7 bases and J 0 bases, with 8 bases left between them. Germline V gene sequence: CDR1 MNHEY, CDR2 SMNVEV (reference sequence). The CDR3 is 13 residues long. DNA for the CDR3: TGTGCCAGCAAACTGGGGAGCACAGATACGCAGTATTTT. Encoded protein: CASKLGSTDTQYF.

This clonotype was observed a few times. J is TRBJ1-1 and V is TRBV7-9; TRBD1 agrees at 7 bases. The V gene end was trimmed by 5 bases and the J gene end by 0 bases; junction bases not matched to a gene: 9. Germline CDR1 SEHNR, CDR2 FQNEAQ (reference sequence). The CDR3 has 16 residues. The CDR3 here is CASSPQGGTMNTEAFF. CDR3 DNA: TGTGCCAGCAGCCCCCAGGGGGGCACAATGAACACTGAAGCTTTCTTT.

The chain links TRBV20-1 to TRBJ2-1, with TRBD2 matching over 10 bases. The CDR3 consists of 15 residues. Germline-derived CDR1 and CDR2 are DFQATT and SNEGSKA (reference sequence). J gave up 3 bases and V 2 bases, and 4 bases lay outside the gene matches. This CDR3 is CSARPLAGFYNEQFF. The DNA for the CDR3 is TGCAGTGCTAGACCACTAGCGGGATTCTACAATGAGCAGTTCTTC.

This clonotype was seen repeatedly, ten times or more. V usage is TRBV11-2 and J usage is TRBJ2-7; D not resolved. CDR1 is SGHAT, CDR2 FQNNGV, per germline. The V gene lost 4 bases and the J gene lost 3 bases, with 13 bases spanning the gap. The CDR3 has 14 residues. CDR3 sequence reads: CASSSLRWDYEQYF. Written as DNA, the CDR3 is TGTGCCAGCAGCTCCTTACGTTGGGACTACGAGCAGTACTTC.

This clonotype was observed at least ten times. The genes are TRBV25-1 and TRBJ2-1; tentatively, D is TRBD1 or TRBD2 (6 bases each). There are 17 residues in the CDR3. Deletions cut 6 bases from V and 4 bases from J, with 22 bases between. CDR1 and CDR2 (germline): MGHDK, SYGVNS. For the CDR3, the DNA is TGTGCCAGCAGAGCGACAGGACCCCGCCGGGGGTACAATGAGCAGTTCTTC. This codes for CASRATGPRRGYNEQFF.

The chain uses TRBV9 and TRBJ2-7, with D perhaps TRBD1 (7 bases). Trimming stripped 0 bases from V and 4 bases from J, with 14 bases between. The CDR3 loop spans 15 amino acids. Germline lookup yields CDR1 SGDLS and CDR2 YYNGEE. The CDR3 bases are TGTGCCAGCAGCGTAGGAGGAGGGGGCGGGTACGAGCAGTACTTC. This gives the protein CASSVGGGGGYEQYF.